This T cell receptor (beta chain) was obtained from a study of Ad26.COV2.S vaccination and SARS-CoV-2 variants. Data came from immunoSEQ multiplex PCR; TCRdb stores just in-frame clones and leaves some out. The sample shows hundreds of thousands of clones, roughly 89% of them seen only once. The treatment denotes: around 19 received Ad26.COV2.S at low or high dose, single or two shots; about 5 received placebo; per-sample allocation not given. On day 63 after the first injection, vaccine and placebo recipients gave samples. Study-level findings and limits: Breadth, reportedly substantial, characterized the spike-specific CD8+ and CD4+ T cell responses after vaccination.

Germline-derived CDR1 and CDR2 are LNHNV and YYDKDF (reference sequence). The CDR3 is 17 residues long. Trimming left V 0 bases short and J 1 base short, with 13 bases between. This clone was seen more than once but under ten times. What it recognizes is unknown. This clonotype was obtained from a person aged 18-65 years who received the Ad26.COV2.S COVID-19 vaccine or a placebo. The specimen was peripheral blood, collected in a trial of Ad26.COV2.S vaccine versus placebo. This chain links TRBV15 with TRBJ1-3; D might be TRBD1 (5 bases). The chain's CDR3 is CATSRETGETSGNTIYF. The CDR3, as DNA: TGTGCCACCAGCAGAGAGACGGGGGAGACGTCTGGAAACACCATATATTTT. Complete variable domain (other parts from reference TRBV15 and TRBJ1-3): DAMVIQNPRYQVTQFGKPVTLSCSQTLNHNVMYWYQQKSSQAPKLLFHYYDKDFNNEADTPDNFQSRRPNTSFCFLDIRSPGLGDTAMYLCATSRETGETSGNTIYFGEGSWLTVV.